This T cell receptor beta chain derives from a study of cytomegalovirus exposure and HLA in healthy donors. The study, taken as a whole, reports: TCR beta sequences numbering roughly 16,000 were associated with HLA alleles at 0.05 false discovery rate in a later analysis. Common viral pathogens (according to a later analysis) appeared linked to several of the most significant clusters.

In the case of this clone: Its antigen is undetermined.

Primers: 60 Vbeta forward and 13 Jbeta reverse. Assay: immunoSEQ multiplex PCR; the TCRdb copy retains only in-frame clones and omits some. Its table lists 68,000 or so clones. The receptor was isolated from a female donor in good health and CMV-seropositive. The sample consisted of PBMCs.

CDR3 DNA sequence: TGTGCCATCAGCGGACTAGTACCGAACACCGGGGAGCTGTTTTTT. The encoded protein is CAISGLVPNTGELFF. The chain links TRBV10-3 to TRBJ2-2; TRBD2 matches 7 bases. V dropped 6 bases and J dropped 0; count of bases not matched to a gene: 4. The CDR3 is 15 amino acids. CDR1 and CDR2 from the germline V gene are ENHRY and SYGVKD.